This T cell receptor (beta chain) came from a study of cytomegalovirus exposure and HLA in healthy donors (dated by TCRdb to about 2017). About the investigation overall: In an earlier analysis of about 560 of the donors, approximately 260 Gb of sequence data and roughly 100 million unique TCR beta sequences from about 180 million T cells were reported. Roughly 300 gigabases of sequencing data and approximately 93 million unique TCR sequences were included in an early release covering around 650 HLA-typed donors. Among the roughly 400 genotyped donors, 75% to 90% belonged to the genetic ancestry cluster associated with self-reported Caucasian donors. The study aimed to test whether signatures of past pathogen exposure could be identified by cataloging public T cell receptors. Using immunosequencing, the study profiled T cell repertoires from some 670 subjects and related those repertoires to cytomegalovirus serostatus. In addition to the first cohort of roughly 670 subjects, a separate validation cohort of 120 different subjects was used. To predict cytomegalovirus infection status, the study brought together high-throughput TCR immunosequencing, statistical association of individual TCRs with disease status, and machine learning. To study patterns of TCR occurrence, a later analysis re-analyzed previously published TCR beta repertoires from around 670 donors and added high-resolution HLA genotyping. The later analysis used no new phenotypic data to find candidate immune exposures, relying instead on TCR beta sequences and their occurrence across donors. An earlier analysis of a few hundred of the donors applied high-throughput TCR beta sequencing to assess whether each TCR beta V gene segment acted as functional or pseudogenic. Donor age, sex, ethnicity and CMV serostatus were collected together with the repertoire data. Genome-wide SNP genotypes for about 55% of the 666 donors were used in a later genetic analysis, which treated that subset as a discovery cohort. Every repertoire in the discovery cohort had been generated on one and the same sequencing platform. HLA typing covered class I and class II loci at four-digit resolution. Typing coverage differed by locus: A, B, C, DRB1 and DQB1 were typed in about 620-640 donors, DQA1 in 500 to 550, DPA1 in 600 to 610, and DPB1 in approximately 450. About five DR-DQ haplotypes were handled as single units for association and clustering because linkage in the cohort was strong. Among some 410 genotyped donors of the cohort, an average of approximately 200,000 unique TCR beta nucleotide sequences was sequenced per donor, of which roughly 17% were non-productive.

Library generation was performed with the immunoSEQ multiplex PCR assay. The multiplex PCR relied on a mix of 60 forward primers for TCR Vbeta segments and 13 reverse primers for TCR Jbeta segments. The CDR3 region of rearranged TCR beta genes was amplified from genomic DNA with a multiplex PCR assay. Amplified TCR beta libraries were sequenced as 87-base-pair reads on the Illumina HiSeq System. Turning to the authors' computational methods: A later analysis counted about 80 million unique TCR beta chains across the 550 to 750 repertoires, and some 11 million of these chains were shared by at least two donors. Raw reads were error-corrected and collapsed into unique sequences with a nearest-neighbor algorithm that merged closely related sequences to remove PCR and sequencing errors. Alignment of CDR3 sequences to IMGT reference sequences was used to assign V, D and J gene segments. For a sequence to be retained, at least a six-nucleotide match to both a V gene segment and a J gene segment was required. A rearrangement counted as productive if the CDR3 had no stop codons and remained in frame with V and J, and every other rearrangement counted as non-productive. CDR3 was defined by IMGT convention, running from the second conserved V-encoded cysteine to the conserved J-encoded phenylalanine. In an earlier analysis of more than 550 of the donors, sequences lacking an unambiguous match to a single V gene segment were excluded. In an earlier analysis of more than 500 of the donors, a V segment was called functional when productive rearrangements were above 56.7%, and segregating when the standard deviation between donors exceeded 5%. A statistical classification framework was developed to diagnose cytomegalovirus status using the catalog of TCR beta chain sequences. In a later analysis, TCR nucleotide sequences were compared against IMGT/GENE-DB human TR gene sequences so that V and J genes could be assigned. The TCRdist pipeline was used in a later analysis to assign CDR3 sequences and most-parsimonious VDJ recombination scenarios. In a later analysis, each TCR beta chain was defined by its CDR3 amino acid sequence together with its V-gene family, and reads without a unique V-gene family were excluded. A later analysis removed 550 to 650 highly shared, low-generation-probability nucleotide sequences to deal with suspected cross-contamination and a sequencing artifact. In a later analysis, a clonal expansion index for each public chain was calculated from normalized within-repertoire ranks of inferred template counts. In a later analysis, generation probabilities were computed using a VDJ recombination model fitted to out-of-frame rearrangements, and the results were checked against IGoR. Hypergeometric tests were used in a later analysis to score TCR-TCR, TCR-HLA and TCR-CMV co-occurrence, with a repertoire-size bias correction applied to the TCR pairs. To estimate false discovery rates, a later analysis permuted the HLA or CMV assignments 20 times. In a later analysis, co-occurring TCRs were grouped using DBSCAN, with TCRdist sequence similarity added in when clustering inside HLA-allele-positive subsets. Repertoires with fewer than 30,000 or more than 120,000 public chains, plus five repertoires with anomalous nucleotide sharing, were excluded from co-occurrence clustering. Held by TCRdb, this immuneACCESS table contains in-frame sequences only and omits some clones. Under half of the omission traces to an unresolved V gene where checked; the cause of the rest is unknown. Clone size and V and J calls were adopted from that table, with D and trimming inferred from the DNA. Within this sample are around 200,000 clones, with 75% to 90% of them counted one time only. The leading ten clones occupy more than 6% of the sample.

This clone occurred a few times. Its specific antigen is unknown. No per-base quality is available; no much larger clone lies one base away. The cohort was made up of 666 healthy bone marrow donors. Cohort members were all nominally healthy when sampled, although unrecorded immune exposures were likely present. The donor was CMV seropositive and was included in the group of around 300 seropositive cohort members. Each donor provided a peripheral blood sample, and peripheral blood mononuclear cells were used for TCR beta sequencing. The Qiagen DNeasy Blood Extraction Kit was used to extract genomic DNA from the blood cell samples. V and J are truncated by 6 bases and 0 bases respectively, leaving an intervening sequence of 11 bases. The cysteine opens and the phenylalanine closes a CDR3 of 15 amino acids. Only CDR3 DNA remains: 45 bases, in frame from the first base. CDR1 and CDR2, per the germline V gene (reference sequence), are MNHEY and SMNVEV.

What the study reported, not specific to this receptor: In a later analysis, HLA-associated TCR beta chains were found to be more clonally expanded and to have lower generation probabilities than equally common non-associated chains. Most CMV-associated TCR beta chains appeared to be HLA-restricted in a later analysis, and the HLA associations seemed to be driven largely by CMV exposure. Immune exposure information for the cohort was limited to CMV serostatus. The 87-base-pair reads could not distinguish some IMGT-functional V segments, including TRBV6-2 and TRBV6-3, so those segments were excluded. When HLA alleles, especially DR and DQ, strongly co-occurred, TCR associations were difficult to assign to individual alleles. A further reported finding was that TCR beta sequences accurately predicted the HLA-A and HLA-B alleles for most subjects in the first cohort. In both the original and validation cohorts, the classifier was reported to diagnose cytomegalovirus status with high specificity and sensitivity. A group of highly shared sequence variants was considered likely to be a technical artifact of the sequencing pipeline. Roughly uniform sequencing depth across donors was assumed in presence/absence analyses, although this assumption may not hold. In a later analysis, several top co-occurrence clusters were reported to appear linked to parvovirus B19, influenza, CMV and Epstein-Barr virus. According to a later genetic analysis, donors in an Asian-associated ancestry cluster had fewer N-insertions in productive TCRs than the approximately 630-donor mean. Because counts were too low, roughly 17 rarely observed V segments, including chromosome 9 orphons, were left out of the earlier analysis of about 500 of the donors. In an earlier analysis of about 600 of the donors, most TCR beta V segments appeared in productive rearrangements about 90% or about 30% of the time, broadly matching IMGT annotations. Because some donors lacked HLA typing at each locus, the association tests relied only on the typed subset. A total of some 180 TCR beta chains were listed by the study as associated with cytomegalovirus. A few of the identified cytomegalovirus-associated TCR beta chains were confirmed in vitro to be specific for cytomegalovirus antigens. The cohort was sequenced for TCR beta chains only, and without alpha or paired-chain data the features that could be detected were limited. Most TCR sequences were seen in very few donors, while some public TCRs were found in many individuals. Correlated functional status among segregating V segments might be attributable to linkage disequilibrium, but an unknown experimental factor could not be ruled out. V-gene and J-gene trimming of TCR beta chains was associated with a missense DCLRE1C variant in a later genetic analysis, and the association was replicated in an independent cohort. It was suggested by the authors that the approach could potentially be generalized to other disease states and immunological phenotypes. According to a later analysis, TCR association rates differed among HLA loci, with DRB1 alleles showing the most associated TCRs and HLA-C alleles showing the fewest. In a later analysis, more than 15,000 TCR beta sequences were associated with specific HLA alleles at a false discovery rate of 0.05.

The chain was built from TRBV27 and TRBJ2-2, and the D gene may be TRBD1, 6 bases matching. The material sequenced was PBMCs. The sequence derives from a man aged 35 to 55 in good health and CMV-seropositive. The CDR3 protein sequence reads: CASRPRGANTGELFF. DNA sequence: TGTGCCAGCAGACCCAGGGGAGCGAACACCGGGGAGCTGTTTTTT.